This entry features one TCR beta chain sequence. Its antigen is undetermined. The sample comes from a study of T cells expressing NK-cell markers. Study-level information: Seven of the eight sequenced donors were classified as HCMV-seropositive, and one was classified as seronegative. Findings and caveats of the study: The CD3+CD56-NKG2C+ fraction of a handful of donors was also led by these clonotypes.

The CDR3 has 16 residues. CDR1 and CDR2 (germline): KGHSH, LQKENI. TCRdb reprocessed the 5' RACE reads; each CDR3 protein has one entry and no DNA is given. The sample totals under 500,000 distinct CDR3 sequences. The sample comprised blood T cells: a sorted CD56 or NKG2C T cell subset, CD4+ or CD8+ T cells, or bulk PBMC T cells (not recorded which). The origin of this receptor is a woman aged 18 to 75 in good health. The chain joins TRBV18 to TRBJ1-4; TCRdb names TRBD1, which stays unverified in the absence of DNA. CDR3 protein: CASSPSGTTTNEKLFF.